Listed here are 21 T cell receptor beta chains from one sample, sequenced in a study of blood T cells in healthy people across ages. A J-beta primer mix and a sample-barcoded 5' primer were used in a second PCR of roughly 7 to 12 cycles. In TCRdb, the 5' RACE reads were re-called with MiXCR into one record per CDR3 protein. The table shows roughly 680,000 distinct CDR3 sequences, with approximately 49% occurring only once. The sequencing sample was made of blood. Every receptor here comes from a woman aged 55-70 years in good health.

The chain joins TRBV20-1 to TRBJ2-5, with TRBD2 identical over 10 bases. The V gene end was trimmed by 1 base and the J gene end by 11 bases; junction bases not matched to a gene: 13. CDR3 size: 15 residues. Germline-derived CDR1 and CDR2 are DFQATT and SNEGSKA (reference sequence). The CDR3 bases are TGCAGTGCTAGAGGGTACAGCGGGAGGGTTGTTGAGCAGTACTTC. Its translation: CSARGYSGRVVEQYF.

This chain uses TRBV20-1 with TRBJ2-1, with D uncertain. The end of the DNA fits TRBJ2-7 better, so the J call may be wrong. The CDR3 has 15 residues. Looked up from germline, CDR1 is DFQATT and CDR2 is SNEGSKA (reference sequence). DNA of the CDR3: TGCAGTGCTAGCCTTAAACTACGGACCTACAATGAGCAGTACTTC. Its translation is CSASLKLRTYNEQYF.

The table lists this clonotype with a few counts. The gene calls are TRBV4-3 and TRBJ2-1; D is unresolved. CDR1 is LGHNA and CDR2 is YSLEER in the germline V gene. The CDR3 has 15 amino acids. V gave up 3 bases and J gave up 0 bases, with 9 bases separating them. CDR3 region: CASSHQRASYNEQFF. CDR3 nucleotides: TGCGCCAGCAGCCACCAAAGGGCCTCCTACAATGAGCAGTTCTTC.

This clonotype was counted between two and nine times. The rearrangement uses TRBV7-2 and TRBJ2-7; TRBD1 agrees at 8 bases. Germline V gene lookup returns CDR1 SGHTA and CDR2 FQGNSA. The CDR3 is 16 residues long. V was clipped by 0 bases and J by 4 bases; unmatched bases: 8. The DNA of the CDR3 is TGTGCCAGCAGCTTAGCGCAGGCCGGACAGGGTTACGAGCAGTACTTC. It codes for CASSLAQAGQGYEQYF. The full variable domain, with the rest looked up from reference TRBV7-2 and TRBJ2-7, is GAGVSQSPSNKVTEKGKDVELRCDPISGHTALYWYRQSLGQGLEFLIYFQGNSAPDKSGLPSDRFSAERTGGSVSTLTIQRTQQEDSAVYLCASSLAQAGQGYEQYFGPGTRLTVT.

The chain uses TRBV7-2 and TRBJ1-2; 7 bases map to TRBD1. Germline CDR1 is SGHTA and CDR2 is FQGNSA. The CDR3 length is 15 residues. The V segment lost 5 bases and the J segment 2 bases; nucleotides outside the gene matches: 8. The CDR3 region has the DNA TGTGCCAGCAGCGTATACAGGGGAGGCAACTATGGCTACACCTTC. Its protein is CASSVYRGGNYGYTF.

The CDR3 loop is CASSQEHNSPLHF. CDR3 nucleotide sequence: TGCGCCAGCAGCCAAGAACATAATTCACCCCTCCACTTT. The genes are TRBV4-3 and TRBJ1-6; no definite D call. V lost 0 bases, J lost 5 bases, and 2 bases lay in between. Germline CDR1 and CDR2: LGHNA and YSLEER. The CDR3 has 13 residues.

This chain joins TRBV6-2 or TRBV6-3 and TRBJ1-1; no definite D call. The CDR3 totals 14 residues. Germline loops: CDR1 MNHEY, CDR2 SVGEGT. V dropped 8 bases and J dropped 2 bases, with 15 bases sitting between them. The CDR3 spells CASGLPNRNTEAFF. As DNA, the CDR3 is TGTGCCAGCGGGTTGCCGAATAGAAACACTGAAGCTTTCTTT.

V and J are TRBV11-2 and TRBJ2-5; 7 bases line up with TRBD2. The CDR3 contains 15 residues. The J segment lost 12 bases and the V segment lost 5 bases, leaving 18 bases of the junction unmatched. Per the germline V gene, CDR1 is SGHAT and CDR2 is FQNNGV. The CDR3 nucleotides read TGTGCCAGCAGCCCCCTCGGGAGGACTAGTAGTGGAAAGTACTTC. It is translated as CASSPLGRTSSGKYF.

In this sample, this clonotype turned up many times. The rearrangement links TRBV4-2 to TRBJ2-5, with a possible D match to TRBD2 (6 bases). Trimming removed 2 bases at V and 5 bases at J, with 15 bases between. Germline V lookup: CDR1 LGHNA, CDR2 YNFKEQ. The CDR3 has 15 residues. The CDR3 sequence: CASSQQSGAGETQYF. The CDR3 nucleotides are TGTGCCAGCAGCCAACAGTCGGGAGCCGGTGAGACCCAGTACTTC.

The chain has TRBV7-9 and TRBJ1-4; D unresolved. The germline CDR1 and CDR2 sequences are SEHNR and FQNEAQ (reference sequence). This CDR3 spans 14 amino acids. Trimming took off 0 bases at V and 6 bases at J, with 8 bases between the two ends. The chain's CDR3 is CASSLASGDEKLFF. CDR3 bases: TGTGCCAGCAGCTTAGCATCCGGGGATGAAAAACTGTTTTTT.

As DNA, the CDR3 is TGCGCCAGCAGCCAAGGGTTAAGTCAGGACAGCGGCGGGGACACTGAAGCTTTCTTT. This codes for CASSQGLSQDSGGDTEAFF. V gene TRBV4-3 combines with J gene TRBJ1-1, with TRBD1 as a possible D gene (6 bases). This CDR3 contains 19 residues. Germline CDR1 and CDR2: LGHNA and YSLEER. Trimming left V 1 base short and J 3 bases short, with 24 bases between.

The gene calls are TRBV7-9 and TRBJ2-5, with a possible D match to TRBD1 (5 bases). V was cut by 7 bases and J by 0 bases, with 21 bases left in between. Per germline, CDR1 SEHNR and CDR2 FQNEAQ (reference sequence). The CDR3 contains 17 residues. The CDR3 sequence is CASIWAQSMGHQETQYF. The CDR3 DNA reads TGTGCCAGCATCTGGGCCCAATCTATGGGGCACCAAGAGACCCAGTACTTC.

This clonotype showed up many times. The genes are TRBV14 and TRBJ2-1; 10 positions agree with TRBD1. The J call may be wrong; the DNA end is better matched by TRBJ2-7. The V gene's germline CDR1 is SGHDN and CDR2 FVKESK. This CDR3 contains 14 residues. The CDR3 bases are TGTGCCAGCAGCCCTCGGGACAGGGGCAATGAGCAGTACTTC. Translated: CASSPRDRGNEQYF.

This sequence joins TRBV4-1 and TRBJ2-1; maybe TRBD2 (6 bases). Germline V gene lookup returns CDR1 MGHRA and CDR2 YSYEKL. The CDR3 has 17 amino acids. The germline V and J ends were trimmed by 3 bases and 2 bases, with 17 bases remaining between them. This CDR3 reads CASSQTLAIGPYNEQFF. The CDR3 DNA sequence: TGCGCCAGCAGCCAGACTCTAGCGATTGGGCCCTACAATGAGCAGTTCTTC.

The chain uses TRBV5-1 and TRBJ2-4, with D uncertain. The J call may be in error: the DNA end matches TRBJ2-7 better. The CDR3 covers 12 residues. Germline V gene lookup returns CDR1 SGHRS and CDR2 YFSETQ. The CDR3 bases are TGCGCCAGCAGCCCCCCGTCATCCGAGCAGTACTTC. It is translated as CASSPPSSEQYF.

The J gene is TRBJ1-4, the V gene TRBV6-2 or TRBV6-3; tentatively, D is TRBD1 (5 bases). The CDR3 runs to 15 residues. The germline gives CDR1 MNHEY, CDR2 SVGEGT. Trimming stripped 7 bases from V and 8 bases from J, with 20 bases between. The CDR3 here is CASTPSSIGVEKLFF. DNA for the CDR3: TGTGCCAGCACCCCAAGCTCTATAGGGGTCGAAAAACTGTTTTTT.

The CDR3 spells CSGTKQGMMDEQYF. The CDR3 DNA reads TGCAGTGGAACGAAACAGGGGATGATGGACGAGCAGTACTTC. The chain employs TRBV20-1 and TRBJ2-5; 7 bases line up with TRBD1. The J call could be wrong; TRBJ2-7 is a better fit for the DNA end. This CDR3 is built from 14 residues. Germline loops: CDR1 DFQATT, CDR2 SNEGSKA (reference sequence).

This clonotype was seen only a few times. V usage is TRBV12-3 or TRBV12-4 and J usage is TRBJ2-7; 7 bases map to TRBD1. The junction had 7 bases not matched to a gene; V was cut back by 1 base and J by 7 bases. This CDR3 is built from 14 residues. The CDR3 loop is CASSLEKGAREQYF. CDR3 sequence (DNA): TGTGCCAGCAGTTTAGAGAAGGGGGCCAGGGAGCAGTACTTC.

V and J are TRBV7-3 and TRBJ2-1, with 8 bases that match TRBD2. Germline CDR1 and CDR2: SGHTA and FQGTGA. With 5 bases clipped from V and 5 bases from J, the junction kept 8 bases outside the gene matches. There are 15 residues in the CDR3. CDR3 sequence (DNA): TGTGCCAGCAGCCAACTAGCGGCCAGTAACAATGAGCAGTTCTTC. Translating gives CASSQLAASNNEQFF. Based on the CDR3 plus reference TRBV7-3 and TRBJ2-1, the full variable domain is GAGVSQTPSNKVTEKGKYVELRCDPISGHTALYWYRQSLGQGPEFLIYFQGTGAADDSGLPNDRFFAVRPEGSVSTLKIQRTERGDSAVYLCASSQLAASNNEQFFGPGTRLTVL.

The rearrangement uses TRBV28 and TRBJ1-2, with D hard to call. CDR3 size: 13 residues. Germline V gives CDR1 MDHEN, CDR2 SYDVKM. Trimming left V 7 bases short and J 3 bases short, with 12 bases between. The CDR3 coding sequence is TGTGCCAGCACAGGAACTGATTACTATGGCTACACCTTC. Encoded protein: CASTGTDYYGYTF.

This clonotype was observed a few times. V is TRBV5-1 and J is TRBJ2-5, with D perhaps TRBD1 (6 bases). Germline assignment: CDR1 SGHRS and CDR2 YFSETQ. This CDR3 is built from 16 residues. V shed 1 base and J shed 7 bases, with 20 bases lying between them. The CDR3: CASSLSQARGFGTQYF. The CDR3 bases are TGCGCCAGCAGCTTGAGTCAGGCCAGGGGATTCGGGACCCAGTACTTC.